This TCR beta chain was profiled in a study of blood T cell repertoires in COVID-19. The data were produced by immunoSEQ multiplex PCR, yet TCRdb's version contains in-frame clones alone and is incomplete. The sample gives 65,000 to 70,000 clones, 87% of which show up once; roughly 5.2% is in the top ten. The length of the CDR3 is 15 residues. J was trimmed by 6 bases and V by 6 bases; bases with no gene match: 6. The germline CDR1 and CDR2 sequences are MDHEN and SYDVKM. This clonotype was obtained from a man in his forties or fifties with active COVID-19. The V call is TRBV28, the J call TRBJ2-1; 12 bases fit TRBD2. Sequencing input: peripheral blood. The CDR3 sequence: CASRLAGGDFNEQFF. The DNA of the CDR3 is TGTGCCAGCAGGCTAGCGGGAGGGGATTTCAATGAGCAGTTCTTC.